This T cell receptor (beta chain) was identified during a study of shared clonotypes between healthy human individuals. The test was conducted at deep level. Authors' methods: Junction-only sequences without quality scores came from ImmunoSEQ, so filtering differed. Measured with immunoSEQ multiplex PCR; TCRdb has only the in-frame clones, and not every one. The DNA was the basis for D and trimming; V, J and clone size are from that table. Here the sample spans fewer than 3 million clones, 85% to 95% being singletons. General study results and limits: Represented diversity (both genetic and exposure-history) was limited by the small number of donors.

With regard to this clone: The antigen is not known.

This CDR3 has 15 amino acids. V lost 4 bases to trimming and J lost 6 bases, with 16 bases between them. Germline loops: CDR1 MNHEY, CDR2 SMNVEV (reference sequence). The chain carries TRBV27 and TRBJ1-5, with a tentative D call TRBD1 (6 bases). Material: naive CD4+ T cells from PBMCs. Subset denoted: CD45RA+ positively selected. The source is a man aged 18 to 29 in good health. Some clones in this sample may be carry-over from other donors' samples. The CDR3 protein is CASSSSGGGIQPQHF. The CDR3 nucleotides read TGTGCCAGCAGTTCCTCCGGGGGCGGGATTCAGCCCCAGCATTTT.